This T cell receptor (beta chain) was retrieved from a study of blood T cell repertoires in COVID-19. CDR1 and CDR2 from the germline V gene are WNHNN and SYGVQD (reference sequence). This CDR3 has 14 residues. Trimming stripped 6 bases from V and 7 bases from J, with 16 bases between. Here immunoSEQ multiplex PCR was the method, and the copy in TCRdb shows in-frame clones only, minus some. This repertoire shows 95,000 to 110,000 clones, 87% found once; its top ten account for approximately 3.1%. The clonotype comes from a middle-aged man in a cohort sampled during active COVID-19. The sequencing sample was made of peripheral blood. V is TRBV10-1 and J is TRBJ1-5, with D perhaps TRBD1 (5 bases). The CDR3 protein is CASRWVLGQQPQHF. CDR3 DNA sequence: TGCGCCAGCAGATGGGTCCTGGGGCAACAGCCCCAGCATTTT.